The clone carrying this TCR beta chain showed up many times. Its antigen is unknown. The data originate from a study of T cells in Graves' hyperthyroidism and ophthalmopathy. It was considered stable Graves' hyperthyroidism when ophthalmopathy did not progress within 18 months. Not enrolled were patients with uncontrolled infection, other autoimmune disease, pregnancy or lactation. Amplified regions were TCR beta CDR3 sequences from RNA transcripts. The HTBI primer set served for first-round RT-PCR of the TCR CDR3. TCRdb used MiXCR to reprocess the multiplex PCR reads, holding one entry per CDR3 protein. Of 500,000 to 700,000 distinct CDR3 sequences listed, around 17% were seen once; the top ten hold approximately 18%. Study results and limitations: Blood also showed most of the thyroid clonotypes that were expanded above 0.001.

The germline CDR1 and CDR2 sequences are SGDLS and YYNGEE. V dropped 10 bases and J dropped 1; count of bases not matched to a gene: 8. The CDR3 extends over 14 amino acids. The receptor was isolated from a woman aged 18-29 years with Graves' hyperthyroidism. Sequenced: blood. V and J are TRBV9 and TRBJ2-3, with 8 bases matching TRBD2. CDR3 DNA: TGTGCCTCAAACCGGGAGGGTGGCACAGATACGCAGTATTTT. It translates to CASNREGGTDTQYF.